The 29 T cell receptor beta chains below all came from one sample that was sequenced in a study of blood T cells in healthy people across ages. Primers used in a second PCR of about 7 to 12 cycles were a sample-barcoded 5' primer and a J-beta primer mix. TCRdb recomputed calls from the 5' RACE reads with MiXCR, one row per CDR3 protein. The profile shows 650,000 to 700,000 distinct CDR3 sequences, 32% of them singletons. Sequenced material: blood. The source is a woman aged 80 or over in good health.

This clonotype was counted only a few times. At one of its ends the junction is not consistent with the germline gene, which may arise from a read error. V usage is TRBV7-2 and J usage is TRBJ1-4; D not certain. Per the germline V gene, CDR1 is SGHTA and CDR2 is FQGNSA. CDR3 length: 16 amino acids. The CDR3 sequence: CASSPNGFATNEKRFF. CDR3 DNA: TGTGCCAGCAGCCCGAACGGGTTTGCAACTAATGAAAAACGGTTTTTT.

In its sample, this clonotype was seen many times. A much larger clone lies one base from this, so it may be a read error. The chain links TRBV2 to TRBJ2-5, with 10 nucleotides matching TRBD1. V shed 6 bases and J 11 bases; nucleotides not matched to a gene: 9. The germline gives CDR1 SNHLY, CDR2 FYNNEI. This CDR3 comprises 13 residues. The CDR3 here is CASSGTGDNEQYF. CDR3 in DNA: TGTGCCAGCAGCGGGACAGGGGACAATGAGCAGTACTTC.

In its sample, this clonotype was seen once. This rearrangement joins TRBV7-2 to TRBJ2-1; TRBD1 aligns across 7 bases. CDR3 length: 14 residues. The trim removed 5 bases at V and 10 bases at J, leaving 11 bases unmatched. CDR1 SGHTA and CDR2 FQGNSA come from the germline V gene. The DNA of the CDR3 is TGTGCCAGCAGCCGGACACAGGGGATCGGGGAGCAGTTCTTC. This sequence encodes CASSRTQGIGEQFF.

In DNA, the CDR3 is TGCGCCAGCAGCTGGGGGTCCAGCTCCTACGAGCAGTACTTC. Protein product: CASSWGSSSYEQYF. The chain uses TRBV5-1 and TRBJ2-7, with D perhaps TRBD1 or TRBD2 (5 bases each). CDR1 is SGHRS, CDR2 YFSETQ, per germline. CDR3 length: 14 residues. With 3 bases removed from V and 0 bases from J, the gap between germline ends came to 10 bases.

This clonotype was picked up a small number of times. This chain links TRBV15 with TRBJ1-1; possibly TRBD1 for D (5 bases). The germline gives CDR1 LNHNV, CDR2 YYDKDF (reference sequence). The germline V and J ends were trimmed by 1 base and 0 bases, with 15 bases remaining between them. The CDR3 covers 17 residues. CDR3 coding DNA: TGTGCCACCAGCAGAGGGTCGGGGGGGTCCATGAACACTGAAGCTTTCTTT. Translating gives CATSRGSGGSMNTEAFF.

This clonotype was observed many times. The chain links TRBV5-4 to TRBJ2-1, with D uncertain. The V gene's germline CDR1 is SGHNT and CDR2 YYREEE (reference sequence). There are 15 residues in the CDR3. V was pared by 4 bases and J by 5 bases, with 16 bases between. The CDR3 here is CASSGQTEIHNEQFF. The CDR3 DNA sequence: TGTGCCAGCAGCGGGCAGACCGAAATTCACAATGAGCAGTTCTTC.

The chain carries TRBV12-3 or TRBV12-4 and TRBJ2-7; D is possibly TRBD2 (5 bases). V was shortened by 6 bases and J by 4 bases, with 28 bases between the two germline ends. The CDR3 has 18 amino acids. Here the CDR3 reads CASSPELGRKAHLYEQYF. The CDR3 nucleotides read TGTGCCAGCAGCCCAGAACTAGGCCGGAAGGCGCACCTTTACGAGCAGTACTTC.

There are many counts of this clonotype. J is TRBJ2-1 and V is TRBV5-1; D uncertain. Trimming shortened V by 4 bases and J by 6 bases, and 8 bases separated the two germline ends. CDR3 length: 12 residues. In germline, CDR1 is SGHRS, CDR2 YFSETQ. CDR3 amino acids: CASSQDVNEQFF. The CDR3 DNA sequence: TGCGCCAGCAGCCAGGACGTCAATGAGCAGTTCTTC.

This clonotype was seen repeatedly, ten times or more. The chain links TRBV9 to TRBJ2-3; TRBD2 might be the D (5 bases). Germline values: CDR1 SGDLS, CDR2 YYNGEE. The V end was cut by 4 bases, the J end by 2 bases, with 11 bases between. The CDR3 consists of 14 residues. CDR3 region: CASSFRGITDTQYF. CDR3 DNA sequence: TGTGCCAGCAGCTTTCGGGGTATCACAGATACGCAGTATTTT.

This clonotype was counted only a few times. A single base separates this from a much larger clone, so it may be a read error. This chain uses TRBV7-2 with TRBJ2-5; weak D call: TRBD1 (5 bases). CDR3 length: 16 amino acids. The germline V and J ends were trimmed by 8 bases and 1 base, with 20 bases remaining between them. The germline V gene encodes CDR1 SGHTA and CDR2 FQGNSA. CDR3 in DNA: TGTGCCAGCGGCTCCCTCGCAGGGCCCATCCAAGAGACCCAGTACTTC. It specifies CASGSLAGPIQETQYF.

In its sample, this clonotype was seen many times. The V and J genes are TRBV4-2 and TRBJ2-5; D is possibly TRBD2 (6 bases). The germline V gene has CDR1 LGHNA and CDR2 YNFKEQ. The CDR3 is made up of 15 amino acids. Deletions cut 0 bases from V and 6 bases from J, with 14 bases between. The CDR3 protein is CASSQDGRGSQTQYF. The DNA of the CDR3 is TGTGCCAGCAGCCAAGATGGGCGGGGCTCCCAGACCCAGTACTTC.

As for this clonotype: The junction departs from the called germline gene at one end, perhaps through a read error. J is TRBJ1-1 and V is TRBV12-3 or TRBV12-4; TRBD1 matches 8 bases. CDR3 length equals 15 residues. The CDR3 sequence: CTSTLRGQGKTEAFF. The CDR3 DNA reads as TGTACCAGCACCCTGAGAGGACAGGGTAAAACTGAAGCTTTCTTT.

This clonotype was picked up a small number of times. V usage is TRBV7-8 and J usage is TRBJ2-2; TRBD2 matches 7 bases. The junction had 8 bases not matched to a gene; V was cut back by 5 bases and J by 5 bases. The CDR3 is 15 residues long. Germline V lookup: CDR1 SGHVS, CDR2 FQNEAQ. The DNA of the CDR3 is TGTGCCAGCAGCCCTCGGGAACTAGCGACCGGGGAGCTGTTTTTT. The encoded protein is CASSPRELATGELFF.

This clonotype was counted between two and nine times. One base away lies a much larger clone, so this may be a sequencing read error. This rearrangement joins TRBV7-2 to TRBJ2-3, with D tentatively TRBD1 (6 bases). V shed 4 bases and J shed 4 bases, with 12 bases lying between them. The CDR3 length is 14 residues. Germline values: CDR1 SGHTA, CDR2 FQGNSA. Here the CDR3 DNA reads TGTGCCAGCAGCTGGGGCAGGGGTCCAGATACGCAGTATTTT. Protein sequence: CASSWGRGPDTQYF.

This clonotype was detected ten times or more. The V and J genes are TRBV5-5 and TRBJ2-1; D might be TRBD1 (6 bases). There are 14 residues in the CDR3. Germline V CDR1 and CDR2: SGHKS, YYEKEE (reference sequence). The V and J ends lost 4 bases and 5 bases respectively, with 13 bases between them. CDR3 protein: CASSPSRTDNEQFF. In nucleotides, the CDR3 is TGTGCCAGCAGCCCCTCGAGGACAGACAATGAGCAGTTCTTC.

The CDR3 DNA follows: TGTGCCAGTAGTGTAACAGCCGAATGGGGCACTGAAGCTTTCTTT. As protein: CASSVTAEWGTEAFF. The chain links TRBV19 to TRBJ1-1; D gene uncertain. CDR1 is LNHDA and CDR2 is SQIVND in the germline V gene (reference sequence). The CDR3 runs 15 residues. V was clipped by 5 bases and J by 4 bases, with 17 bases between them.

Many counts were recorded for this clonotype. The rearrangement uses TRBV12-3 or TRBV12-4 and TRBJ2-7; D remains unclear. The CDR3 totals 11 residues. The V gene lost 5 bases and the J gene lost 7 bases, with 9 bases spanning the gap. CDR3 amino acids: CASSVLREQYF. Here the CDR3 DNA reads TGTGCCAGCAGTGTCCTACGGGAGCAGTACTTC.

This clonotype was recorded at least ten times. CDR3: CASSLRRGNEKLFF. CDR3 DNA: TGTGCCAGCAGTTTGAGAAGGGGTAATGAAAAACTGTTTTTT. This sequence joins TRBV12-3 or TRBV12-4 and TRBJ1-4; a possible D gene is TRBD1 (5 bases). Trimming stripped 3 bases from V and 4 bases from J, with 9 bases between. The CDR3 consists of 14 residues.

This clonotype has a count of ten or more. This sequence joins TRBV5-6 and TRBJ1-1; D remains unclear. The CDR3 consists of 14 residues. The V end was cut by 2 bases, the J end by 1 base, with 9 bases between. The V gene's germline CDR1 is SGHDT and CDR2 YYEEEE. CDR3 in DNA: TGTGCCAGCAGCTTCGTCTCCAGGAACACTGAAGCTTTCTTT. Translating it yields CASSFVSRNTEAFF.

CDR3 nucleotides: TGTGCCAGCAGTTTCCACGGAGACACCGGGGAGCTGTTTTTT. Translating it yields CASSFHGDTGELFF. The gene calls are TRBV28 and TRBJ2-2, with D uncertain. Germline V gene sequence: CDR1 MDHEN, CDR2 SYDVKM. The CDR3 has 14 amino acids. V shed 3 bases and J shed 3 bases, with 8 bases lying between them.

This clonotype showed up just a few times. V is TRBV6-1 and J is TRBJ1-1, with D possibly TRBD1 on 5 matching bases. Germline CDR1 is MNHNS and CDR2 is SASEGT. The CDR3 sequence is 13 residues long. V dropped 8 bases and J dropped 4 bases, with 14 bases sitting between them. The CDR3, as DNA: TGTGCCAGCCTTCGTGGGGGTCGCACTGAAGCTTTCTTT. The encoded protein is CASLRGGRTEAFF.

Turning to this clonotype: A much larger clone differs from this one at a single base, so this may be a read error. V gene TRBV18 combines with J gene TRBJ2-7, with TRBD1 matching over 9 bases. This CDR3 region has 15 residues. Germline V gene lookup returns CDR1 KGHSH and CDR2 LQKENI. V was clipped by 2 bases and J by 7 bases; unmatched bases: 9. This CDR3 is CASSPLGTGSNEQYF. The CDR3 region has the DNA TGTGCCAGCTCACCATTGGGGACAGGGAGCAATGAGCAGTACTTC.

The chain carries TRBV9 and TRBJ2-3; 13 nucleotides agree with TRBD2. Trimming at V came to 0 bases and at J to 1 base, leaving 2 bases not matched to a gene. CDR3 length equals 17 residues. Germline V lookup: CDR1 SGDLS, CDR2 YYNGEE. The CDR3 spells CASSVELAGGGTDTQYF. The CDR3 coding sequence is TGTGCCAGCAGCGTAGAACTAGCGGGGGGGGGCACAGATACGCAGTATTTT. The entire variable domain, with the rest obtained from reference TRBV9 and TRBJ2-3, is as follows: DSGVTQTPKHLITATGQRVTLRCSPRSGDLSVYWYQQSLDQGLQFLIQYYNGEERAKGNILERFSAQQFPDLHSELNLSSLELGDSALYFCASSVELAGGGTDTQYFGPGTRLTVL.

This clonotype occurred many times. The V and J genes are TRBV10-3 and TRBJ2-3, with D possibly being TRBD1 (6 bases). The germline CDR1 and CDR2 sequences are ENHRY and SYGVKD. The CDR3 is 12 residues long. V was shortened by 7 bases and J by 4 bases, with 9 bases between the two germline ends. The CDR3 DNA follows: TGTGCCATCAAGGACAGCGCAGATACGCAGTATTTT. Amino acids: CAIKDSADTQYF.

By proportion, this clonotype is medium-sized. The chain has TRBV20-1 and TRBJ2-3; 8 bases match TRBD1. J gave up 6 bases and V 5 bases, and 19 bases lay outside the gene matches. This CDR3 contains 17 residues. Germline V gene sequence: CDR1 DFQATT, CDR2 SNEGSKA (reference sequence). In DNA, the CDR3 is TGCAGTGCTCTCACGACCGGGACAGGCTTGTTTCGGGATACGCAGTATTTT. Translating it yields CSALTTGTGLFRDTQYF.

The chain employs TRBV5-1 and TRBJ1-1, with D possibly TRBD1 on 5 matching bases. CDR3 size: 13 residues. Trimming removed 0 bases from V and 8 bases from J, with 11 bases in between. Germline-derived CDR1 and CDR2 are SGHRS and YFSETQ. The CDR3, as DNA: TGCGCCAGCAGCTTGGTGGTAGGGGTCGAAGCTTTCTTT. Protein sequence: CASSLVVGVEAFF.

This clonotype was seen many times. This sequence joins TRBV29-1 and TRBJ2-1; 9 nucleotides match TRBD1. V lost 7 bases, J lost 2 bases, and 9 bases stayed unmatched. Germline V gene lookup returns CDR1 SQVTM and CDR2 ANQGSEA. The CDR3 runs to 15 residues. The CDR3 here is CSAPARTGAYNEQFF. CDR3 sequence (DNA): TGCAGCGCCCCAGCGAGGACAGGGGCCTACAATGAGCAGTTCTTC.

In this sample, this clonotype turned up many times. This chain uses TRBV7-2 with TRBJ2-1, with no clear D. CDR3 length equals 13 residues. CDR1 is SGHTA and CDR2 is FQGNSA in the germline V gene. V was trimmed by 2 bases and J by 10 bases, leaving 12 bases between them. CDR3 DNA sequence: TGTGCCAGCAGCTTAAGTTGGCCGGCGGAGCAGTTCTTC. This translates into CASSLSWPAEQFF.

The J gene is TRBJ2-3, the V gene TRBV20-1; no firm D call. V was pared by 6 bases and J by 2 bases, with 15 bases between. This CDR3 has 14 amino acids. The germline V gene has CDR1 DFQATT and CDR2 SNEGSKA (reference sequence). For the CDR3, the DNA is TGCAGTGCCCAGCTCCCGACCTCCACAGATACGCAGTATTTT. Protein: CSAQLPTSTDTQYF.